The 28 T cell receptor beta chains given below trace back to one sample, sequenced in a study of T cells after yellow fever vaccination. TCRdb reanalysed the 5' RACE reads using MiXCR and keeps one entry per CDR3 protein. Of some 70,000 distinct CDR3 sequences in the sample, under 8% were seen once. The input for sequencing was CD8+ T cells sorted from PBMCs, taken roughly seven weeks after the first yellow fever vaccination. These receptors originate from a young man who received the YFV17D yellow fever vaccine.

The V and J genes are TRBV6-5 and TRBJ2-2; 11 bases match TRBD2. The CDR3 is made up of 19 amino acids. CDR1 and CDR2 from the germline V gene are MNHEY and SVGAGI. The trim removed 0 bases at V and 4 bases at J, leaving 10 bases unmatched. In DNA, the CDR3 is TGTGCCAGCAGTTACTCGATTAGGCTAGCGGGGGGAAGCACCGGGGAGCTGTTTTTT. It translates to CASSYSIRLAGGSTGELFF.

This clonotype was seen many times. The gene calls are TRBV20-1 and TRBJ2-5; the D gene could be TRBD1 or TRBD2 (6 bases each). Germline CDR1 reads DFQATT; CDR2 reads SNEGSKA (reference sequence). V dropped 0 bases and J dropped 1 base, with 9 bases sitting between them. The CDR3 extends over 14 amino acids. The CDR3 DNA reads TGCAGTGCTAGAGACGGGGGCTTCCAAGAGACCCAGTACTTC. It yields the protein CSARDGGFQETQYF.

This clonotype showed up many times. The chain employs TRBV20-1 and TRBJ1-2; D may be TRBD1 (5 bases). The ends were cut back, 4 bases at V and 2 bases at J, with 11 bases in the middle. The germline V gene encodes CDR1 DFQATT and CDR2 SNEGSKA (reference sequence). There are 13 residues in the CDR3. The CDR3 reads CSAIIRDNYGYTF. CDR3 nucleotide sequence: TGCAGTGCTATTATCCGGGACAACTATGGCTACACCTTC.

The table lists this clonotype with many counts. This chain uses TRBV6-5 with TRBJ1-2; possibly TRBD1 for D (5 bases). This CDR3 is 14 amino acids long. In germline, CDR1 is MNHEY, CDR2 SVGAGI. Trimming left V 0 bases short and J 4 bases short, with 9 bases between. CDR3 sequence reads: CASSYSSGIYGYTF. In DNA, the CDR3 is TGTGCCAGCAGTTACTCGTCAGGGATCTATGGCTACACCTTC.

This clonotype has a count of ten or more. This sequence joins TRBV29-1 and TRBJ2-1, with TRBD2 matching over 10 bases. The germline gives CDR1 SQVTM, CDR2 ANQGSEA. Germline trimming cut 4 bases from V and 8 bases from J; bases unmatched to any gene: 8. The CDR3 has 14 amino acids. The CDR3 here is CSVALAGRLDEQFF. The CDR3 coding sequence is TGCAGCGTTGCACTAGCGGGGCGATTGGATGAGCAGTTCTTC.

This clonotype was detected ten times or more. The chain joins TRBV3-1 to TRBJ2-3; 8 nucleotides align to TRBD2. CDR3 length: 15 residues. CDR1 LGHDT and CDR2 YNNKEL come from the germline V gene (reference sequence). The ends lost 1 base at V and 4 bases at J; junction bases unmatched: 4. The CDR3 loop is CASSQAGGPADTQYF. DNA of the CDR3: TGTGCCAGCAGCCAAGCGGGGGGGCCTGCAGATACGCAGTATTTT.

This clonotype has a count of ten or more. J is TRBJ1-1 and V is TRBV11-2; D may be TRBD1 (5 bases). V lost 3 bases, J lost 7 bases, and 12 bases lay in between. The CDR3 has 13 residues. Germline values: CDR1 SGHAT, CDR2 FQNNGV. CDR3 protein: CASSFGTTLEAFF. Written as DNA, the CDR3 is TGTGCCAGCAGCTTTGGGACCACCCTTGAAGCTTTCTTT.

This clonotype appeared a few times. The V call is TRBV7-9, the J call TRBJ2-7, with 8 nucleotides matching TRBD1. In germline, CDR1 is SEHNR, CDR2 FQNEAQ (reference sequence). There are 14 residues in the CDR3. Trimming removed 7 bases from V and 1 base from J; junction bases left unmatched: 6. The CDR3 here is CASTIGQGSYEQYF. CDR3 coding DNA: TGTGCCAGCACCATCGGACAGGGATCCTACGAGCAGTACTTC.

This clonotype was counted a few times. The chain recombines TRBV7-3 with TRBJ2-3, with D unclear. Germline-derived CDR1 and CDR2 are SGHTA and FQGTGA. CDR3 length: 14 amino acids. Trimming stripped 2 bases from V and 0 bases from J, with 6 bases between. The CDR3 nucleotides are TGTGCCAGCAGCTTATACGGTAGCACAGATACGCAGTATTTT. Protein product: CASSLYGSTDTQYF.

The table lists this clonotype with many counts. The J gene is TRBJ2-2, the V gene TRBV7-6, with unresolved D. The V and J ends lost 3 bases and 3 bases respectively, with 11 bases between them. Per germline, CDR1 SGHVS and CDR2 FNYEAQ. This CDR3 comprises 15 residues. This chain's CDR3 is CASSFSQTHTGELFF. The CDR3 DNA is TGTGCCAGCAGCTTCAGTCAGACGCACACCGGGGAGCTGTTTTTT.

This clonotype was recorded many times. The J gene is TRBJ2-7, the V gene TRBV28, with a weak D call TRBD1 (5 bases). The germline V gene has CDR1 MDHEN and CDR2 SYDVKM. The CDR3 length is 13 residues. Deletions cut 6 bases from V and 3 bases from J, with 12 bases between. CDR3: CASSFHRSYEQYV. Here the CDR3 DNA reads TGTGCCAGCAGCTTTCACAGGAGCTACGAGCAGTACGTC.

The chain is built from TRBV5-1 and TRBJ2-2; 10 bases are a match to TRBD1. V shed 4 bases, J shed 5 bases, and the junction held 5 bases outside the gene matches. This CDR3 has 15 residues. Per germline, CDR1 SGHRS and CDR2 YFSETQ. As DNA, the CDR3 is TGCGCCAGCAGCATAGGGACAGGGGTTACCGGGGAGCTGTTTTTT. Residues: CASSIGTGVTGELFF.

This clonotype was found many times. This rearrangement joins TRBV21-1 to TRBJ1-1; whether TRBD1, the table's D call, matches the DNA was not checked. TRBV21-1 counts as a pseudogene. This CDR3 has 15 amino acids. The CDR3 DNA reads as TGTGCCAGCAGCACGTCAGGGGCGGAGAACACTGAAGCTTTCTTT. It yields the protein CASSTSGAENTEAFF.

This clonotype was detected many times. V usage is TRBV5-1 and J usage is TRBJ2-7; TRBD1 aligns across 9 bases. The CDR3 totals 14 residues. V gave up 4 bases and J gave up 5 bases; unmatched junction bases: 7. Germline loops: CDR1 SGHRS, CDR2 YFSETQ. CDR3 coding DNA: TGCGCCAGCAGCCTCCGGGACAGGGCCCACGAGCAGTACTTC. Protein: CASSLRDRAHEQYF.

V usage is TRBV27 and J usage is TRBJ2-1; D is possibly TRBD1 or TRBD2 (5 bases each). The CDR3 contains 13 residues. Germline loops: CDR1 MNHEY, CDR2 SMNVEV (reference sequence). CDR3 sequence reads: CASSGRRSNEQFF. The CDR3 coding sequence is TGTGCGAGCTCGGGGCGTCGGTCCAATGAGCAGTTCTTC.

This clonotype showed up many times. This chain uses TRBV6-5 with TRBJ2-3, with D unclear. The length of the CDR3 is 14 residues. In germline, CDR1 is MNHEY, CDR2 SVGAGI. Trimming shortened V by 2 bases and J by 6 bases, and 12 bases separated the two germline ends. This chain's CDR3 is CASSYGVASDTQYF. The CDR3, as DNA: TGTGCCAGCAGTTACGGAGTAGCTTCGGATACGCAGTATTTT.

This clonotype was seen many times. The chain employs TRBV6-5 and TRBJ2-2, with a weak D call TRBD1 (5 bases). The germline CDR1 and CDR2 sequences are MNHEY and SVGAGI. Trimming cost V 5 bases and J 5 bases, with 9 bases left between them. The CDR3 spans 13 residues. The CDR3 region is CASSTHRTGELFF. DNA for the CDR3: TGTGCCAGCAGTACCCACAGGACCGGGGAGCTGTTTTTT.

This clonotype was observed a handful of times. Written as DNA, the CDR3 is TGCGCCAGCGGACCGAACTCTGGAAACACCATATATTTT. It translates to CASGPNSGNTIYF. The chain uses TRBV4-1 and TRBJ1-3; D uncertain. Germline CDR1 is MGHRA and CDR2 is YSYEKL. CDR3 length equals 13 residues. V lost 8 bases to trimming and J lost 0 bases, with 8 bases between them.

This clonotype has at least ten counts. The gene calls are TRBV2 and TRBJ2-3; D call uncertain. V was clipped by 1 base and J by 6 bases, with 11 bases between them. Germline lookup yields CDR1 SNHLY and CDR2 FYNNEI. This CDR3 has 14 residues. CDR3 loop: CASSEVPGWDTQYF. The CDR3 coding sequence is TGTGCCAGCAGTGAAGTGCCAGGATGGGATACGCAGTATTTT.

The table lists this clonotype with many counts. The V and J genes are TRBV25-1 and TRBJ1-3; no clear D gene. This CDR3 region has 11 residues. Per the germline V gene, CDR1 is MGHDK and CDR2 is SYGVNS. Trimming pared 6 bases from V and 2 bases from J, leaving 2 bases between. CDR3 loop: CASRTGNTIYF. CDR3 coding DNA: TGTGCCAGCAGAACTGGAAACACCATATATTTT.

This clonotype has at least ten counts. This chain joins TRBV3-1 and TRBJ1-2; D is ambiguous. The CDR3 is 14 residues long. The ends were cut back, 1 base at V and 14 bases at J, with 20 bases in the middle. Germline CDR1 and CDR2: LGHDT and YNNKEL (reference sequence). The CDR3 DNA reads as TGTGCCAGCAGCCAAGTGGTCGGCGGGATGAAGAGTACCTTC. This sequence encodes CASSQVVGGMKSTF.

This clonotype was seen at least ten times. CDR3 protein: CSAWGLAGKGDEQFF. CDR3 nucleotides: TGCAGTGCGTGGGGACTAGCGGGGAAAGGGGATGAGCAGTTCTTC. This sequence joins TRBV20-1 and TRBJ2-1, with TRBD2 matching over 13 bases. Trimming cost V 6 bases and J 8 bases; bases outside gene matches: 10. This CDR3 has 15 residues. In germline, CDR1 is DFQATT, CDR2 SNEGSKA (reference sequence).

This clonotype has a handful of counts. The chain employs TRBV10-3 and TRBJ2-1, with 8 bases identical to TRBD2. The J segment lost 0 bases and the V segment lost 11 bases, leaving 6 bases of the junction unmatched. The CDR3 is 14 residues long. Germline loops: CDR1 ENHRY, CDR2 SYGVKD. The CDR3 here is CAARREDSYNEQFF. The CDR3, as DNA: TGTGCCGCCAGGCGGGAGGACTCCTACAATGAGCAGTTCTTC.

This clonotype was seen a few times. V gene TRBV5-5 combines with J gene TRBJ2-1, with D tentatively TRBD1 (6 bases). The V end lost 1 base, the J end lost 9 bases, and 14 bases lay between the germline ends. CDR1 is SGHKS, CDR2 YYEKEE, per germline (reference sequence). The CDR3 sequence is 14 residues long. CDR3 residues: CASSLPSGVGEQFF. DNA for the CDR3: TGTGCCAGCAGCTTGCCCTCAGGGGTCGGTGAGCAGTTCTTC.

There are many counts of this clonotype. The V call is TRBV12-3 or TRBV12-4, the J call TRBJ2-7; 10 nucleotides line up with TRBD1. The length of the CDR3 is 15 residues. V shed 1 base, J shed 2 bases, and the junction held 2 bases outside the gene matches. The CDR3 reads CASSLGGTGAYEQYF. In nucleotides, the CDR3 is TGTGCCAGCAGTTTAGGGGGGACAGGGGCCTACGAGCAGTACTTC.

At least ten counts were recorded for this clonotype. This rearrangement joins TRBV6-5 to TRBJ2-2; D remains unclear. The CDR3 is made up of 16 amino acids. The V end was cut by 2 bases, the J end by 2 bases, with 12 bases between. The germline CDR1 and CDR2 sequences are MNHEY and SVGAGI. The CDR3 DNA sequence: TGTGCCAGCAGTTACACGGGCCGGGTTAACACCGGGGAGCTGTTTTTT. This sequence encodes CASSYTGRVNTGELFF.

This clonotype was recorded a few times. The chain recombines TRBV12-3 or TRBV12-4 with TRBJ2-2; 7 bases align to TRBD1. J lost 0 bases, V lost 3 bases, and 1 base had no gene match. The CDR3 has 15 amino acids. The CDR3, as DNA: TGTGCCAGCAGTTTCGGGACAGCGAACACCGGGGAGCTGTTTTTT. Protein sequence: CASSFGTANTGELFF.

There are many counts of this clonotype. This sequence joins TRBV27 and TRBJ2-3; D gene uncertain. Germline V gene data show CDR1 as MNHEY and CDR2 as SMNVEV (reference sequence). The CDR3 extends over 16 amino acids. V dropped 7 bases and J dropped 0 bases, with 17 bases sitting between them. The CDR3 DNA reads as TGTGCCAGCAAAAAGGAGATCTACGGGAGCACAGATACGCAGTATTTT. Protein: CASKKEIYGSTDTQYF.